The 15 T cell receptor beta chains presented below share a single source sample, sequenced in a study of response to subunit inactivated influenza vaccine. MiXCR was run by TCRdb on the RT-PCR reads, yielding one entry per CDR3 protein. The top ten hold 8% to 13% of the sample, which has about 570,000 distinct CDR3 sequences, 11% seen once. This sample was shared with a second study, whose subject was T cells expressing NK-cell markers. Turning to that study: UMIs were included in TCR beta cDNA generated by 5'RACE template switching.

This specimen consisted of PBMCs from blood, obtained on the day of vaccination. The receptors derive from a man aged 50-60 years who received an inactivated influenza vaccine.

The sample holds a few counts of this clonotype. The chain couples TRBV20-1 to TRBJ2-2; 9 bases are a match to TRBD2. V lost 3 bases to trimming and J lost 5 bases; unmatched junction nucleotides: 7. Germline V gene lookup returns CDR1 DFQATT and CDR2 SNEGSKA (reference sequence). The CDR3 has 15 residues. The CDR3 loop reads CSASRRRGGTGELFF. The CDR3, as DNA: TGCAGTGCTAGTAGGAGGCGGGGGGGAACCGGGGAGCTGTTTTTT.

The chain links TRBV11-2 to TRBJ2-7; 11 nucleotides line up with TRBD1. This CDR3 region has 15 residues. CDR1 is SGHAT and CDR2 is FQNNGV in the germline V gene. V was pared by 1 base and J by 6 bases, with 5 bases of the junction left unmatched. The CDR3 coding sequence is TGTGCCAGCAGCTTAGGGTCCGGGACAGGGGGCGAGCAGTACTTC. It encodes CASSLGSGTGGEQYF.

The chain carries TRBV20-1 and TRBJ2-7; 11 nucleotides agree with TRBD1. Looked up from germline, CDR1 is DFQATT and CDR2 is SNEGSKA (reference sequence). The ends lost 6 bases at V and 5 bases at J; junction bases unmatched: 9. This CDR3 has 14 residues. CDR3 nucleotide sequence: TGCAGTGCACTACCGGACAGGGGGCTAAACGAGCAGTACTTC. Amino acids: CSALPDRGLNEQYF.

This clonotype was counted a few times. The V call is TRBV5-4, the J call TRBJ2-7, with 8 bases identical to TRBD1. The CDR3 sequence is 15 residues long. Germline V CDR1 and CDR2: SGHNT, YYREEE (reference sequence). V was clipped by 1 base and J by 5 bases; unmatched bases: 8. The CDR3 nucleotides read TGTGCCAGCAGCTTGTTCCCCAGGGGGCACCACGAGCAGTACTTC. This encodes CASSLFPRGHHEQYF.

This clonotype was found a few times. The chain joins TRBV12-3 or TRBV12-4 to TRBJ1-4; 11 positions match TRBD1. Trimming cost V 5 bases and J 8 bases; bases outside gene matches: 7. CDR3 length: 15 amino acids. The CDR3 DNA sequence: TGTGCCAGCAGTAACCCCGGGACAGGGGGAGAAAAACTGTTTTTT. It is translated as CASSNPGTGGEKLFF.

V usage is TRBV4-2 and J usage is TRBJ2-5, with 8 bases aligning to TRBD2. This CDR3 is built from 17 residues. The germline gives CDR1 LGHNA, CDR2 YNFKEQ. J gave up 5 bases and V 1 base, and 12 bases lay outside the gene matches. CDR3: CASSQGGAGELLETQYF. The CDR3 DNA reads TGTGCCAGCAGCCAAGGCGGAGCGGGGGAGCTTCTTGAGACCCAGTACTTC.

This rearrangement joins TRBV20-1 to TRBJ2-2; 10 bases line up with TRBD2. The germline CDR1 and CDR2 sequences are DFQATT and SNEGSKA (reference sequence). The V segment lost 3 bases and the J segment 7 bases; nucleotides outside the gene matches: 8. The CDR3 has 15 residues. The DNA of the CDR3 is TGCAGTGCTAGTCGGCTAGCGGGAGCTGGCGGGGAGCTGTTTTTT. It translates to CSASRLAGAGGELFF.

The rearrangement uses TRBV5-6 and TRBJ2-3; 11 positions match TRBD1. The CDR3 extends over 12 amino acids. The V segment lost 0 bases and the J segment 13 bases; nucleotides outside the gene matches: 1. Germline V gives CDR1 SGHDT, CDR2 YYEEEE. The CDR3 sequence: CASSLGTGGEYF. The CDR3 nucleotides are TGTGCCAGCAGCTTGGGGACAGGGGGCGAGTATTTT. Drawing the rest from reference TRBV5-6 and TRBJ2-3, the complete variable domain is DAGVTQSPTHLIKTRGQQVTLRCSPKSGHDTVSWYQQALGQGPQFIFQYYEEEERQRGNFPDRFSGHQFPNYSSELNVNALLLGDSALYLCASSLGTGGEYFGPGTRLTVL.

V gene TRBV4-2 combines with J gene TRBJ2-7; a weak D match, TRBD1 (5 bases). The CDR3 spans 14 residues. Germline V gives CDR1 LGHNA, CDR2 YNFKEQ. The ends were cut back, 0 bases at V and 3 bases at J, with 9 bases in the middle. The CDR3 is CASSQERQSYEQYF. As DNA, the CDR3 is TGTGCCAGCAGCCAAGAAAGACAGAGCTACGAGCAGTACTTC.

The table lists this clonotype with many counts. V usage is TRBV7-8 and J usage is TRBJ1-3; D remains unclear. Germline V CDR1 and CDR2: SGHVS, FQNEAQ. The CDR3 extends over 17 amino acids. The V and J ends lost 2 bases and 0 bases respectively, with 14 bases between them. The CDR3 DNA reads TGTGCCAGCAGCTTAAGCCATCACGGGAGCTCTGGAAACACCATATATTTT. Amino acids: CASSLSHHGSSGNTIYF.

The genes are TRBV4-3 and TRBJ2-7; a possible D gene is TRBD1 (8 bases). The germline V gene encodes CDR1 LGHNA and CDR2 YSLEER. The V end was cut by 1 base, the J end by 6 bases, with 13 bases between. The CDR3 loop spans 14 amino acids. The CDR3 is CASSQATGGGEQYF. CDR3 DNA: TGCGCCAGCAGCCAAGCAACAGGGGGGGGCGAGCAGTACTTC.

This clonotype was detected once. The chain joins TRBV19 to TRBJ1-1; D call uncertain. There are 13 residues in the CDR3. In germline, CDR1 is LNHDA, CDR2 SQIVND (reference sequence). Between the trimmed V and J ends, which lost 9 bases and 4 bases, there was a span of 15 bases. The CDR3 DNA reads TGTGCCAGCTCGACCGCACTGTGCACTGAAGCTTTCTTT. It specifies CASSTALCTEAFF.

The sample holds a few counts of this clonotype. The chain uses TRBV20-1 and TRBJ2-3; maybe TRBD2 (5 bases). V gave up 2 bases and J gave up 0 bases, with 12 bases separating them. Germline V lookup: CDR1 DFQATT, CDR2 SNEGSKA (reference sequence). This CDR3 spans 15 amino acids. CDR3 amino acids: CSARQSGSSTDTQYF. CDR3 in DNA: TGCAGTGCTAGACAGAGCGGCTCTAGCACAGATACGCAGTATTTT.

The rearrangement links TRBV20-1 to TRBJ1-1; D may be TRBD1 (5 bases). The CDR3 has 14 amino acids. V lost 5 bases to trimming and J lost 4 bases, with 17 bases between them. CDR1 and CDR2 (germline): DFQATT, SNEGSKA (reference sequence). CDR3 sequence reads: CSALRGRGSTEAFF. As DNA, the CDR3 is TGCAGTGCTCTCCGGGGAAGGGGCTCCACTGAAGCTTTCTTT.

In its sample, this clonotype was seen many times. V usage is TRBV27 and J usage is TRBJ2-7; D uncertain. CDR1 and CDR2 (germline): MNHEY, SMNVEV (reference sequence). Between the trimmed V and J ends, which lost 1 base and 7 bases, there was a span of 2 bases. The CDR3 sequence is 10 residues long. CDR3 bases: TGTGCCAGCAGTTTATGGGAGCAGTACTTC. Translating it yields CASSLWEQYF.